This TCR beta chain emerged from a study of cytomegalovirus exposure and HLA in healthy donors. At the level of the study: It was reported in a later analysis that the same platform had been used for the 110 or so validation repertoires as for the roughly 700 first-cohort repertoires.

The V end was cut by 3 bases, the J end by 0 bases, with 12 bases between. CDR1 is SGHNT, CDR2 YYREEE, per germline (reference sequence). The CDR3 extends over 16 amino acids. This clone has a handful of counts. Its antigen is unidentified. Repertoires were generated with immunoSEQ multiplex PCR, while TCRdb's copy carries only in-frame clones and drops some. The table has 160,000 or so clones, approximately 81% seen once. Study-level results: Published work reported that the classifier diagnosed cytomegalovirus status with high specificity and sensitivity. The dataset shows that most TCR sequences were rare, while some public TCRs occurred in many donors. Researchers catalogued some 160 TCR beta chains as cytomegalovirus-associated.

The sequence came from a man aged 30-40 years in good health and CMV-seropositive. The rearrangement joins TRBV5-4 to TRBJ2-2; D is ambiguous. Sequencing was done on a sample of PBMCs. The CDR3 spells CASSSLFNSNTGELFF. Written as DNA, the CDR3 is TGTGCCAGCAGCTCCTTGTTCAACTCGAACACCGGGGAGCTGTTTTTT.